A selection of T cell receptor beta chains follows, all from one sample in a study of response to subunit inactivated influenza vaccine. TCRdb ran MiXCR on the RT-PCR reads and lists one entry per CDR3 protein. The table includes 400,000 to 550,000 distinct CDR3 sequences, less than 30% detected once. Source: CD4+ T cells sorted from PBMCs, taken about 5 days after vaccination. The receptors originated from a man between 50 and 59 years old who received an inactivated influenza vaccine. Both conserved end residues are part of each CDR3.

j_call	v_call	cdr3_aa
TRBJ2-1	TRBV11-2	CASSLETAISMSNEQFF
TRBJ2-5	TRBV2	CASSVGTQETQYF
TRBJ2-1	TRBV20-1	CSARDLQSGRKQFF
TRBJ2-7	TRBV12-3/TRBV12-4	CASSLTKGVSYEQYF
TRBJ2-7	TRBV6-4	CASSKRRDRGQREQYF
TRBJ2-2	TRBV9	CASSVGDYTGELFF
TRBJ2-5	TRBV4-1	CASSPQELAETQYF
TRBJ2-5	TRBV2	CASSEERETQYF
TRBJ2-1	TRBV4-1	CASSPDMFSYNEQFF
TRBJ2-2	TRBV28	CASSLGFINTGELFF
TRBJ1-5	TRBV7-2	CASSDTYRGHSNQPQHF
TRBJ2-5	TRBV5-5	CASSLGSRDETQYF
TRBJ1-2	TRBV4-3	CASSQDLGGGGYTF
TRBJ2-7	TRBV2	CASARGDSYEQYF
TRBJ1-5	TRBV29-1	CSVGQSNQPQHF
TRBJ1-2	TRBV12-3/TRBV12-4	CASSLLETGAGYTF
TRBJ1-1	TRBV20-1	CSARDPGERKAFF
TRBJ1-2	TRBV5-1	CASSLDGNYGYTF
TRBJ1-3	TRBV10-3	CAISAEGGTPDHTIYF
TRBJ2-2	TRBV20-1	CSASQGLAGGRAGELFF
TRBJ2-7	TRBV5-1	CASSSQGTYEQYF
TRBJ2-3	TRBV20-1	CSALPDTQYF
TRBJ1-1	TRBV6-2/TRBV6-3	CASTDGQEAFF
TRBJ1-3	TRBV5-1	CASSLWGNSGNTIYF
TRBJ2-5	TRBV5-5	CASSWGSGQETQYF
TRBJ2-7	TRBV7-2	CASRPGGTGGSYEQYF
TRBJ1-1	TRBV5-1	CASSLSENTEAFF
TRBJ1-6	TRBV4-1	CASTPGVNSPLHF
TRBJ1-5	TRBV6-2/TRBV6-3	CASSNRGSQPQHF
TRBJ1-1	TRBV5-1	CASSFVGGRNTEAFF
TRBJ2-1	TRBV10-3	CAISIAGGPDEQFF
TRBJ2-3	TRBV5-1	CASSLQGPLELDTQYF
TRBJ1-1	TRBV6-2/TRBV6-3	CASSPQPREAFF
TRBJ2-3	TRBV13	CASSDRDRDPLQITDTQYF
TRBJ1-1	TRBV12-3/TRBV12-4	CASSLGLVLSTNTEAFF